Sequencing of this T cell receptor (beta chain) was carried out in a study of glioma-infiltrating T cells after dendritic cell vaccination. The overall study: Samples are from glioblastoma patients in Phase I and II dendritic cell vaccine trials. Patients received autologous tumor lysate-pulsed dendritic cell vaccination between about 2003 and 2012. Three intradermal dendritic cell vaccine injections were given every two weeks.

Germline V lookup: CDR1 MNHNS, CDR2 SASEGT. Trimming cost V 4 bases and J 1 base; bases outside gene matches: 3. This CDR3 comprises 14 residues. The repertoire was sequenced with immunoSEQ multiplex PCR; TCRdb's copy has only in-frame clones and lacks some. The data show fewer than 110,000 clones, roughly 80% seen once. Only patients with spare fresh-frozen tumor and over two years of follow-up were included. The J gene is TRBJ2-5, the V gene TRBV6-1; TRBD1 aligns across 7 bases. The clonotype originates from a human donor with glioblastoma. The starting material was blood, obtained before dendritic cell vaccination. The CDR3 protein is CASSVGQFQETQYF. In DNA, the CDR3 is TGTGCCAGCAGTGTGGGACAGTTCCAAGAGACCCAGTACTTC.